Listed here is a single T cell receptor beta chain. What the library attached to individual cDNA molecules were unique molecular identifiers. TCRdb re-called the RACE reads with MiXCR, one entry per CDR3 protein. The sample consists of about 190,000 distinct CDR3 sequences, around 25% of them appearing once. This sample stems from a study of human T cells and chemical hapten exposure. About the study: For sensitization, 2% DPC was applied to an approximately 2 cm by approximately 2 cm patch of upper inner arm skin. Patients, largely female, had alopecia areata, totalis or universalis.

The CDR3 has 16 residues. V was pared by 5 bases and J by 3 bases, with 11 bases of the junction left unmatched. Documented time point: patch test 3, about 24 weeks after DPC sensitization. Treatment in this sample: therapeutic diphenylcyclopropenone sensitization with weekly scalp DPC. The sequence derives from a woman in her forties with alopecia areata. Some clones in this sample may be carry-over from other donors' samples. Sequenced here: whole blood, sampled in connection with sensitization to the hapten diphenylcyclopropenone (DPC). The V gene is TRBV12-3 or TRBV12-4, the J gene TRBJ2-7; 9 bases are shared with TRBD1. The CDR3 bases are TGTGCCAGCAGTGCCGAGGGACAGGGCAACGGCTACGAGCAGTACTTC. It codes for CASSAEGQGNGYEQYF.